This T cell receptor beta chain was sequenced for a study of blood T cell repertoires in COVID-19. About the study: Italy, Spain and the United States were the sources of the convalescent and acute COVID-19 samples.

Sequencing was performed with immunoSEQ multiplex PCR; in TCRdb, only in-frame clones are kept and a portion is missing. Among 300,000 to 450,000 clones listed, 80% to 90% were seen once. This clone came up once. The germline gives CDR1 MNHEY, CDR2 SMNVEV (reference sequence). Unmatched junction bases numbered 10, after V lost 6 bases and J lost 3 bases. This CDR3 is 16 amino acids long. This chain joins TRBV27 and TRBJ1-5; TRBD1 matches at 8 bases. The sequence came from a man between 40 and 49 years old in a cohort exposed to, infected with or recovered from COVID-19 (not recorded which). The sample taken for sequencing was PBMCs or T cells enriched from blood (not recorded which). CDR3 region: CASRKLDRGPNQPQHF. The CDR3 nucleotides read TGTGCCAGCAGGAAACTCGACAGGGGCCCCAATCAGCCCCAGCATTTT.